The clone carrying this T cell receptor (beta chain) was recorded at least ten times. Its antigen is unknown. The library was built for alpha chains, so this beta chain is an off-target read and its size means little. This entry belongs to a study of spatial heterogeneity in lung cancer. About the study: Mean representation of each unique TCR and UMI combination in the raw reads exceeded nine occurrences.

Whole-study results and caveats: TCRs found ubiquitously expanded in tumor appeared in blood more at resection than at follow-up.

Per the germline V gene, CDR1 is SGHRS and CDR2 is YFSETQ. The CDR3 is 14 amino acids. With 4 bases removed from V and 5 bases from J, the gap between germline ends came to 13 bases. Indicated time point: sample taken at primary tumor resection. Whole RNA came from tumor, nontumor lung or frozen PBMC and was sequenced without being sorted. The study tagged each TCR cDNA molecule with a unique molecular identifier. TCRdb re-called the 5' RACE reads through MiXCR, storing one row per CDR3 protein. The top ten clones hold 35% to 50% of a sample with roughly 13,000 distinct CDR3 sequences, about 3.8% of them seen once.

The chain combines TRBV5-1 with TRBJ2-1, with unresolved D. The receptor comes from a male donor with early-stage non-small cell lung cancer. Sequencing was performed on PBMCs, taken at surgery. The CDR3 region is CASSPSAPNNEQFF. The DNA for the CDR3 is TGCGCCAGCAGCCCTTCTGCCCCAAACAATGAGCAGTTCTTC. The entire variable domain, with the rest obtained from reference TRBV5-1 and TRBJ2-1, is as follows: KAGVTQTPRYLIKTRGQQVTLSCSPISGHRSVSWYQQTPGQGLQFLFEYFSETQRNKGNFPGRFSGRQFSNSRSEMNVSTLELGDSALYLCASSPSAPNNEQFFGPGTRLTVL.